What follows is one TCR beta chain and its context. What this receptor recognizes is not known. One base away there is no much larger clone; base qualities are not given. The data are from a study of T cell responses to AZD1222 COVID-19 vaccine (dated by TCRdb to about 2021). General notes on the study: AZD1222 recipients whose second dose came at about 4 weeks and those whose second dose came at about 12 weeks were combined into one group, since spike-specific TCR depth and breadth did not differ between the two schedules. A total of 233 trial participants underwent TCR sequencing, of whom more than 200 had received two doses of AZD1222 and some 26 had received two doses of the MenACWY control vaccine. Trial participants were enrolled by age into subgroups of 18-55, 56-69 and 70-plus years, and around 140, 26 and 57 TCR-sequenced participants, respectively, were included in these subgroups. What the work shows at the level of the full study, not this receptor alone: Conclusions about previously exposed vaccinees were limited because only six AZD1222 recipients were SARS-CoV-2 seropositive at baseline. Participants were mostly white British and included more females than males, and it was suggested by the authors that clonal diversity may have been underestimated. The vaccine-associated CD4 TCRs covered the entire spike protein, and the dominant responses fell in regions 160-218 and 743-854. No day 14 peak-response samples were available, so repertoires were characterized only after the peak T cell response. After two AZD1222 doses, both the breadth and the depth of spike-specific TCRs were significantly higher than at day 0 and than in MenACWY recipients. Epitopes outside the regions mutated in the B.1.351 and B.1.1.7 variants were reportedly recognized by nearly half of the unique spike-specific TCRs. The 56-69-year group was small, and its depth increase did not reach significance, likely because of low power.

The intended sense of this specimen's time point label: baseline before first vaccination. The vaccinee samples were drawn from two UK trials, COV001 and COV002, one of which was a single-blind randomized controlled phase 2/3 trial testing AZD1222 (ChAdOx1 nCoV-19) in healthy adults. Trial participant PBMC samples were collected at day 0 and day 28 after the second dose for TCRbeta chain sequencing. The CDR3 regions of human TCRbeta chains were analyzed by immunosequencing. The study's own analysis went as follows. Repertoire TCRs were checked for matches against a reference library of SARS-CoV-2-specific TCRs that had been generated using the MIRA antigen-specificity platform. Breadth was defined as the fraction of unique TCRs that were SARS-CoV-2-associated. Depth was defined as the fraction of total T cells that were SARS-CoV-2-associated. Each spike-specific TCR was assigned to its reactive spike region and to a CD4 or CD8 class using the MIRA data. Log10-transformed breadth and depth values were compared by one-way ANOVA with Sidak's multiple comparisons tests. TCRdb took this table from immuneACCESS and kept in-frame rearrangements with V and J called. Such tables lack part of the clones; where checked against another copy, unresolved V genes explain under half of the gap, and the rest is unexplained. V and J calls and clone size come straight from that table; D and trimming were deduced from the DNA. The sample includes 200,000 to 300,000 clones, with approximately 95% observed a single time. The ten top clones hold approximately 0.52% of the sample.

Trimming removed 11 bases from V and 4 bases from J, leaving 17 bases between the germline ends. CDR1 and CDR2, looked up from the germline V gene, are MNHEY and SVGAGI. From the cysteine through the phenylalanine, the CDR3 covers 13 amino acids. The sequence is cut down to CDR3 DNA, 39 bases in frame from base 1. Rearrangement joined TRBV6-5 to TRBJ1-1, with TRBD1 as a weak D call on 6 bases. This sample comprised peripheral blood, obtained on day 0 of AZD1222 vaccination. This TCR came from an adult in good health. Here is the DNA: TGTGCCTCGCGAACAGGGTCGGGCACTGAAGCTTTCTTT. Translation gives CASRTGSGTEAFF.